These T cell receptor beta chains were read from a single sample in a study of cytomegalovirus exposure and HLA in healthy donors. The repertoire was sequenced with immunoSEQ multiplex PCR; TCRdb's copy has only in-frame clones and lacks some. The table lists about 150,000 clones, about 80% of them singletons. The sequenced sample consisted of PBMCs. These receptors were taken from a man in his forties in good health and CMV-seropositive. The CDR3 runs from the conserved cysteine through the conserved F or W. The D gene is left open where the match is weak. A clone size is listed for some rows: how often the clone was seen (once, few, many), or a class if it is expanded.

>.|.|TRBJ2-7|TRBV27
CASSFTGTDTYEQYF
TGTGCCAGCAGTTTTACCGGGACTGATACCTACGAGCAGTACTTC
>TRBD1|.|TRBJ2-3|TRBV6-6
CASQGAPSTDTQYF
TGTGCCAGTCAGGGGGCTCCAAGCACAGATACGCAGTATTTT
>TRBD2|.|TRBJ2-3|TRBV6-5
CASSTGLATDTQYF
TGTGCCAGCAGTACCGGACTAGCTACGGATACGCAGTATTTT
>TRBD2|.|TRBJ2-7|TRBV10-3
CAISGATSGSNYEQYF
TGTGCCATCAGTGGGGCGACTAGCGGGAGTAACTACGAGCAGTACTTC
>.|.|TRBJ2-4|TRBV7-6
CASSLAGSRSNSQYF
TGTGCCAGCAGCTTAGCTGGTTCCCGCAGTAACAGTCAGTACTTC
>.|.|TRBJ1-1|TRBV6-6
CASNVGPNTEAFF
TGTGCCAGCAATGTGGGCCCGAACACTGAAGCTTTCTTT
>.|.|TRBJ1-1|TRBV28
CASSVDRSVNTEAFF
TGTGCCAGCAGTGTCGACAGGAGTGTGAACACTGAAGCTTTCTTT
>TRBD2|.|TRBJ2-3|TRBV18
CASSSFREGDTQYF
TGTGCCAGCTCATCTTTCAGGGAGGGAGATACGCAGTATTTT
>TRBD2|once|TRBJ2-1|TRBV29-1
CSLEGTSASNEQFF
TGCAGCCTTGAAGGGACTAGCGCCTCCAATGAGCAGTTCTTC
>TRBD1|.|TRBJ2-7|TRBV7-2
CASSPRTGGGYEQYF
TGTGCCAGCAGCCCTCGTACAGGGGGCGGCTACGAGCAGTACTTC
>.|few|TRBJ2-3|TRBV2
CASSQRSPGDTQYF
TGTGCCAGCAGTCAACGGTCCCCGGGGGATACGCAGTATTTT
>TRBD2|.|TRBJ2-7|TRBV10-3
CAISDPGKREGLRGSYEQYF
TGTGCCATCAGTGACCCGGGGAAGCGGGAGGGCCTTAGGGGGTCCTACGAGCAGTACTTC
>TRBD2|.|TRBJ2-1|TRBV6-1
CASSEAGLAGGLYRPREQFF
TGTGCCAGCAGTGAAGCGGGCCTAGCGGGAGGGCTCTACAGGCCCCGGGAGCAGTTCTTC
>TRBD2|once|TRBJ2-1|TRBV9
CASSVAAGGSNEQFF
TGTGCCAGCAGCGTAGCGGCGGGAGGGAGCAATGAGCAGTTCTTC
>.|.|TRBJ2-3|TRBV21-1
CASSKRTGLAGPSTDTQYF
TGTGCCAGCAGCAAACGAACGGGACTAGCGGGACCTAGCACAGATACGCAGTATTTT
>TRBD2|.|TRBJ2-3|TRBV5-1
CASSLTSGTDTQYF
TGCGCCAGCAGCCTGACTAGCGGGACCGATACGCAGTATTTT
>TRBD1|.|TRBJ1-5|TRBV29-1
CSVATGFNQPQHF
TGCAGCGTTGCGACAGGGTTCAATCAGCCCCAGCATTTT
>.|.|TRBJ2-6|TRBV10-1
CASSEQVSGHVLTF
TGCGCCAGCAGTGAGCAAGTGTCAGGGCACGTCCTGACTTTC
>TRBD2|.|TRBJ2-5|TRBV28
CASSLSSGQETQYF
TGTGCCAGCAGTTTATCTAGCGGACAAGAGACCCAGTACTTC
>TRBD1|.|TRBJ2-7|TRBV28
CASTQGGQLSYEQYF
TGTGCCAGCACTCAAGGGGGACAGTTATCCTACGAGCAGTACTTC
>.|.|TRBJ2-7|TRBV6-4
CASSDSKCLGASEDEQYF
TGTGCCAGCAGTGACTCGAAGTGTTTGGGGGCCAGTGAGGACGAGCAGTACTTC
>.|.|TRBJ2-2|TRBV10-3
CAISELRGTGELFF
TGTGCCATCAGTGAGCTCAGAGGGACCGGGGAGCTGTTTTTT
>TRBD1|.|TRBJ1-3|TRBV5-7
CASSFPRGPRNTIYF
TGTGCCAGCAGCTTTCCCAGGGGGCCTAGAAACACCATATATTTT
>.|.|TRBJ2-3|TRBV19
CASKVGGYTDTQYF
TGTGCCAGTAAAGTTGGGGGCTACACAGATACGCAGTATTTT
>.|.|TRBJ1-1|TRBV11-2
CASSLDSTNTEAFF
TGTGCCAGCAGCTTAGACAGTACGAACACTGAAGCTTTCTTT
>TRBD2|once|TRBJ2-5|TRBV7-9
CASRPRAGEETQYF
TGTGCCAGCAGACCCCGAGCGGGAGAGGAGACCCAGTACTTC
>.|.|TRBJ2-1|TRBV5-1
CASSRGQTSYNEQFF
TGCGCCAGCAGCCGAGGACAGACCTCCTACAATGAGCAGTTCTTC
>.|few|TRBJ1-1|TRBV5-1
CASSLGQRDEAFF
TGCGCCAGCAGCTTGGGACAGCGGGATGAAGCTTTCTTT
>TRBD1|once|TRBJ2-1|TRBV7-6
CASSLQGANNEQFF
TGTGCCAGCAGCTTACAGGGGGCTAACAATGAGCAGTTCTTC